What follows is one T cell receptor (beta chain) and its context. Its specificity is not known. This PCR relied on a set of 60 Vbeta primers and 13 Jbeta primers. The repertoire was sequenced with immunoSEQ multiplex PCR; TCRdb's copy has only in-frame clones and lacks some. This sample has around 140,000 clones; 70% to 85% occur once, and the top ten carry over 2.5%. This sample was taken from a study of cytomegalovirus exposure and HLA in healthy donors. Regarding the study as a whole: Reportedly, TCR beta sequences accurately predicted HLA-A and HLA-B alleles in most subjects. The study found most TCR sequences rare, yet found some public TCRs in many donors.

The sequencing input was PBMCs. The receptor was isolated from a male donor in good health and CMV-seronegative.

The chain's CDR3 is CASSLGDEQYF. CDR3 in DNA: TGTGCCAGCAGCTTAGGCGACGAGCAGTACTTC. The chain uses TRBV7-8 and TRBJ2-7; D is unresolved. This CDR3 is 11 amino acids long. V lost 1 base, J lost 5 bases, and 3 bases lay in between. Germline values: CDR1 SGHVS, CDR2 FQNEAQ.